The next 23 T cell receptor beta chains were all read from a single sample in a study of blood T cell repertoires in COVID-19. Clones were sequenced by immunoSEQ multiplex PCR, and TCRdb holds only the in-frame ones, with some missing. The table includes 200,000 to 250,000 clones, 80% detected once. The sequenced sample was PBMCs or T cells enriched from blood (not recorded which). The receptors here all came from a man aged 25 to 45 with acute COVID-19.

The CDR3 loop reads CASSPGTVPGNTIYF. The CDR3 DNA reads as TGTGCCAGCAGCCCCGGGACAGTACCTGGAAACACCATATATTTT. This chain connects TRBV11-1 to TRBJ1-3; 7 nucleotides line up with TRBD1. CDR3 length: 15 residues. From germline, CDR1 is SGHAT and CDR2 FQDESV (reference sequence). Unmatched junction bases numbered 6, after V lost 5 bases and J lost 2 bases.

This chain links TRBV5-1 with TRBJ1-1, with a possible D match to TRBD1 (6 bases). Germline V lookup: CDR1 SGHRS, CDR2 YFSETQ. Deletions cut 3 bases from V and 1 base from J, with 16 bases between. The CDR3 has 16 amino acids. The CDR3 DNA reads as TGCGCCAGCAGCTCCCCTCCGGGACACCAGAACACTGAAGCTTTCTTT. This encodes CASSSPPGHQNTEAFF.

The J gene is TRBJ1-3, the V gene TRBV18; no definite D call. Germline values: CDR1 KGHSH, CDR2 LQKENI. This CDR3 spans 16 amino acids. Trimming removed 3 bases from V and 0 bases from J, with 12 bases in between. The CDR3 is CASSPFQIDSGNTIYF. As DNA, the CDR3 is TGTGCCAGCTCACCGTTTCAGATTGACTCTGGAAACACCATATATTTT.

J is TRBJ2-3 and V is TRBV7-9, with a weak D call TRBD2 (6 bases). The CDR3 is 16 residues long. From germline, CDR1 is SEHNR and CDR2 FQNEAQ (reference sequence). Trimming took 1 base from V and 2 from J, leaving 13 bases between them. CDR3 coding DNA: TGTGCCAGCAGCTTAGGAGGGGACTGGGCCACAGATACGCAGTATTTT. Protein product: CASSLGGDWATDTQYF.

As DNA, the CDR3 is TGCGCCAGCAGCTTGGTACCGGGGTCCGGGGAAGAGACCCAGTACTTC. It codes for CASSLVPGSGEETQYF. The chain couples TRBV5-1 to TRBJ2-5; maybe TRBD2 (5 bases). Germline V gene lookup returns CDR1 SGHRS and CDR2 YFSETQ. Trimming took off 0 bases at V and 3 bases at J, with 15 bases between the two ends. CDR3 length: 16 residues.

The rearrangement uses TRBV24-1 and TRBJ2-5; D is possibly TRBD1 (6 bases). The CDR3 covers 16 residues. Germline values: CDR1 KGHDR, CDR2 SFDVKD. Deletions cut 4 bases from V and 5 bases from J, with 19 bases between. CDR3 in DNA: TGTGCCACCAGTGACCCGACAGGATTGGAAGGGGAGACCCAGTACTTC. Translating gives CATSDPTGLEGETQYF.

This clone occurred a few times. The CDR3 region is CASSFPLAGGLVTGELFF. The CDR3 region has the DNA TGCGCCAGCAGCTTCCCATTAGCGGGGGGGCTCGTCACCGGGGAGCTGTTTTTT. This chain uses TRBV5-1 with TRBJ2-2; 11 bases agree with TRBD2. Looked up from germline, CDR1 is SGHRS and CDR2 is YFSETQ. V trimming: 2 bases; J trimming: 4 bases; junction bases outside the gene matches: 10. This CDR3 has 18 amino acids.

The chain joins TRBV27 to TRBJ2-7; unclear D gene. Germline V lookup: CDR1 MNHEY, CDR2 SMNVEV (reference sequence). The V gene lost 5 bases and the J gene lost 1 base, with 6 bases spanning the gap. The CDR3 totals 12 residues. The CDR3 sequence: CASSPSSYEQYF. In DNA, the CDR3 is TGTGCCAGCAGTCCCTCGTCCTACGAGCAGTACTTC.

Here the CDR3 DNA reads TGTGCCAGCAGCTTGGAGCAATCAGATACGCAGTATTTT. Its protein is CASSLEQSDTQYF. The chain carries TRBV5-4 and TRBJ2-3; D ambiguous. This CDR3 contains 13 residues. V shed 0 bases and J shed 4 bases, with 6 bases lying between them. CDR1 SGHNT and CDR2 YYREEE come from the germline V gene (reference sequence).

This chain links TRBV7-9 with TRBJ1-2, with D unclear. The CDR3 consists of 14 residues. Per the germline V gene, CDR1 is SEHNR and CDR2 is FQNEAQ (reference sequence). V was clipped by 5 bases and J by 5 bases, with 15 bases between them. CDR3 bases: TGTGCCAGCAGCCCGAGCGAAAGGACTTATGGCTACACCTTC. Its translation is CASSPSERTYGYTF.

The chain links TRBV18 to TRBJ1-1; D gene uncertain. The CDR3 covers 15 residues. V lost 6 bases and J lost 5, with 19 bases in between. Germline V lookup: CDR1 KGHSH, CDR2 LQKENI. The CDR3 sequence: CASSPPTGRLTEAFF. The CDR3 DNA reads TGTGCCAGCTCCCCCCCCACGGGTAGATTGACTGAAGCTTTCTTT.

The gene calls are TRBV1 and TRBJ1-1. TRBV1 is labeled a pseudogene. This CDR3 comprises 14 residues. CDR3 loop: CTSSPQEAGTEAFF. CDR3 coding DNA: TGCACCAGCAGCCCCCAAGAGGCTGGCACTGAAGCTTTCTTT.

The rearrangement links TRBV18 to TRBJ2-1; the D gene is possibly TRBD2 (6 bases). From germline, CDR1 is KGHSH and CDR2 LQKENI. Trimming left V 6 bases short and J 8 bases short, with 14 bases between. This CDR3 spans 13 amino acids. CDR3 sequence reads: CASSLDWGDEQFF. In DNA, the CDR3 is TGTGCCAGCTCCCTAGACTGGGGGGATGAGCAGTTCTTC. Based on the CDR3 plus reference TRBV18 and TRBJ2-1, the full variable domain is NAGVMQNPRHLVRRRGQEARLRCSPMKGHSHVYWYRQLPEEGLKFMVYLQKENIIDESGMPKERFSAEFPKEGPSILRIQQVVRGDSAAYFCASSLDWGDEQFFGPGTRLTVL.

The chain uses TRBV7-3 and TRBJ2-1, with 8 bases aligning to TRBD2. CDR1 is SGHTA, CDR2 FQGTGA, per germline. V gave up 5 bases and J gave up 3 bases; unmatched junction bases: 3. The CDR3 runs 14 residues. The CDR3 reads CASSPGLDYNEQFF. The CDR3 DNA sequence: TGTGCCAGCAGCCCGGGACTAGACTACAATGAGCAGTTCTTC.

For the CDR3, the DNA is TGCGCCAGTTCCCTCGGGTCTACAGGGCCCGGGGAGCTGTTTTTT. Protein: CASSLGSTGPGELFF. This chain uses TRBV5-1 with TRBJ2-2; D might be TRBD1 (6 bases). This CDR3 is 15 amino acids long. Trimming stripped 8 bases from V and 6 bases from J, with 20 bases between. Germline V lookup: CDR1 SGHRS, CDR2 YFSETQ.

The rearrangement joins TRBV4-2 to TRBJ1-2; the D gene is possibly TRBD1 (6 bases). The CDR3 has 15 amino acids. CDR1 and CDR2 from the germline V gene are LGHNA and YNFKEQ. Trimming cost V 2 bases and J 7 bases, with 17 bases left between them. The CDR3 nucleotides are TGTGCCAGCAGCCAACCTGAACAGGGTAGCGTTGGCTACACCTTC. This sequence encodes CASSQPEQGSVGYTF.

There are a few counts of this clone. The chain couples TRBV19 to TRBJ1-1, with D possibly matching TRBD1 (5 bases). The length of the CDR3 is 12 residues. V lost 5 bases and J 3 bases, leaving 7 bases between the germline ends. Germline loops: CDR1 LNHDA, CDR2 SQIVND (reference sequence). CDR3 sequence (DNA): TGTGCCAGTAGTCAGGGTCACACTGAAGCTTTCTTT. As protein: CASSQGHTEAFF. The variable domain in full, completed from reference TRBV19 and TRBJ1-1, reads DGGITQSPKYLFRKEGQNVTLSCEQNLNHDAMYWYRQDPGQGLRLIYYSQIVNDFQKGDIAEGYSVSREKKESFPLTVTSAQKNPTAFYLCASSQGHTEAFFGQGTRLTVV.

The V gene is TRBV5-4, the J gene TRBJ2-7; 12 nucleotides match TRBD2. This CDR3 is built from 14 residues. The J segment lost 7 bases and the V segment lost 4 bases, leaving 6 bases of the junction unmatched. In germline, CDR1 is SGHNT, CDR2 YYREEE (reference sequence). CDR3 in DNA: TGTGCCAGCAGCAATCTAGGGACTAGCGGGGAGCAGTACTTC. It specifies CASSNLGTSGEQYF.

This rearrangement joins TRBV5-5 to TRBJ1-6; D possibly corresponds to TRBD1 (6 bases). V was clipped by 5 bases and J by 6 bases, with 18 bases between them. CDR1 is SGHKS and CDR2 is YYEKEE in the germline V gene (reference sequence). The length of the CDR3 is 16 residues. The CDR3 DNA reads as TGTGCCAGCAGTCCCGGCCCAGGGGCTATTAATTCACCCCTCCACTTT. Translating gives CASSPGPGAINSPLHF.

This clone has only a few counts. Compared with germline, one end of the junction differs, possibly owing to a read error. The rearrangement links TRBV19 to TRBJ1-4; D is possibly TRBD1 (6 bases). The CDR3 has 15 amino acids. Germline loops: CDR1 LNHDA, CDR2 SQIVND (reference sequence). CDR3 nucleotide sequence: TGTGCCAGTAGCTATACAGGGAACCCTAAAGAAAAACTGTTTTTT. Translating it yields CASSYTGNPKEKLFF.

V and J are TRBV19 and TRBJ1-3, with D possibly TRBD1 on 6 matching bases. The germline V gene has CDR1 LNHDA and CDR2 SQIVND (reference sequence). There are 13 residues in the CDR3. V was trimmed by 1 base and J by 8 bases, leaving 9 bases between them. CDR3 sequence (DNA): TGTGCCAGTAGTATAGGGACAGCAGACACCATATATTTT. Translated: CASSIGTADTIYF.

This clone appeared a few times. The chain couples TRBV2 to TRBJ2-1; D call uncertain. Trimming took off 7 bases at V and 5 bases at J, with 21 bases between the two ends. Germline V gives CDR1 SNHLY, CDR2 FYNNEI. CDR3 length: 16 residues. The CDR3 region is CASKAWLQRTHNEQFF. The CDR3 coding sequence is TGTGCCAGCAAGGCTTGGCTTCAGCGAACCCACAATGAGCAGTTCTTC.

This clone showed up just a few times. CDR3 nucleotides: TGTGCCAGCCGAACAGGGGCCTATAATCAGCCCCAGCATTTT. It codes for CASRTGAYNQPQHF. The chain is built from TRBV2 and TRBJ1-5; 7 bases match TRBD1. Germline-derived CDR1 and CDR2 are SNHLY and FYNNEI. The V and J ends lost 8 bases and 4 bases, in that order; junction bases with no gene match: 8. This CDR3 is 14 amino acids long.